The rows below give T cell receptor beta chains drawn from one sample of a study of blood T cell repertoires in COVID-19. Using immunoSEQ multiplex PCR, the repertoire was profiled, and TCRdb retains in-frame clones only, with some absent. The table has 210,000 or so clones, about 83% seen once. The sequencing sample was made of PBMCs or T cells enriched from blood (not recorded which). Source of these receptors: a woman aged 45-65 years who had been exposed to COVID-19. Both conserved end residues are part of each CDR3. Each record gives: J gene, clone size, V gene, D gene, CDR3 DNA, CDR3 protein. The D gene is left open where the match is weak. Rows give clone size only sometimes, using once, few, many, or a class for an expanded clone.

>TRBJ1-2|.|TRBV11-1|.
TGTGCCAGCAGCCCCTTCGGGGGGACTAACTATGGCTACACCTTC
CASSPFGGTNYGYTF
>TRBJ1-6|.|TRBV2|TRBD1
TGTGCCAGCAGTCTACAGGGGAATTCACCCCTCCACTTT
CASSLQGNSPLHF
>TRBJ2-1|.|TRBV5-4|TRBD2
TGTGCCAGCAGCTTGGGTAGCGGGGGGTCCCCAGAGCAGTTCTTC
CASSLGSGGSPEQFF
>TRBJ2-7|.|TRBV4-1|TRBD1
TGCGCCAGCAGTTCTGTCCCGGGACAGGGCTACGAGCAGTACTTC
CASSSVPGQGYEQYF
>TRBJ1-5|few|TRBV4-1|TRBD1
TGCGCCAGCAGCCAAGAAGGGGGACAGCTATTCAATCAGCCCCAGCATTTT
CASSQEGGQLFNQPQHF
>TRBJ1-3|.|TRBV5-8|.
TGTGCCAGCAGCTTTGTTCCAGGGCCCCCCACCTCTGGAAACACCATATATTTT
CASSFVPGPPTSGNTIYF
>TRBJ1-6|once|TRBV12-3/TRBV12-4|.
TGTGCCAGCAGTTTAAACATCTCACCCCTCCACTTT
CASSLNISPLHF
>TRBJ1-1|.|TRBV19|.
TGTGCCAGTAGCCCGATGGAGGGGCGGGGGACTGAAGCTTTCTTT
CASSPMEGRGTEAFF
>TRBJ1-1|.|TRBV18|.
TGTGCCAGCTCACTAATTCGACAGGACACTGAAGCTTTCTTT
CASSLIRQDTEAFF
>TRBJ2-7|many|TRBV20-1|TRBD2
TGCAGTGCTAGACTCGGGAGGGAGCAGTACTTC
CSARLGREQYF
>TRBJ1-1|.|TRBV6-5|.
TGTGCCAGCAGTTCAGGGTTCGGCACTGAAGCTTTCTTT
CASSSGFGTEAFF
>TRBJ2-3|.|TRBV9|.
TGTGCCAGCAGCTTCCCCTCACCGGGACTGATCACAGATACGCAGTATTTT
CASSFPSPGLITDTQYF
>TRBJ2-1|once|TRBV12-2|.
TGTGCAAGTCGCTTAGGGTCCCCTAGGAGGGGCAGCGTCTACAATGAGCAGTTCTTC
CASRLGSPRRGSVYNEQFF
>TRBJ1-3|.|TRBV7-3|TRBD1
TGTGCCAGCAGCAGGGACAGCTCTGGAAACACCATATATTTT
CASSRDSSGNTIYF
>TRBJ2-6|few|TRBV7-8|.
TGTGCCAGCAGCTTAGAGAGGCTGCTCTCTGGGGCCAACGTCCTGACTTTC
CASSLERLLSGANVLTF
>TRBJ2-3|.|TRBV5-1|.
TGCGCCAGCAGCTTGCCGACAGATACGCAGTATTTT
CASSLPTDTQYF
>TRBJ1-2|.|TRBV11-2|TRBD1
TGTGCCAGCAGCTCAGCCACCGGGACAGGAAGTAGGTACACCTTC
CASSSATGTGSRYTF
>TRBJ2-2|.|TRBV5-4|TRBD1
TGTGCCAGCAGTAGGGGACAGGGGGCGACCGGGGAGCTGTTTTTT
CASSRGQGATGELFF
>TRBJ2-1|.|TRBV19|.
TGTGCCAGTAGTACTAAAAGAAACAATGAGCAGTTCTTC
CASSTKRNNEQFF
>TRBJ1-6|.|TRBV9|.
TGTGCCAGCAGCGTACAGTTTTATAATTCACCCCTCCACTTT
CASSVQFYNSPLHF
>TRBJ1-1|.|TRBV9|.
TGTGCCAGCAGCCCCCGGGGGGAAAACACTGAAGCTTTCTTT
CASSPRGENTEAFF
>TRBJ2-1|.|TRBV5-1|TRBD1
TGCGCCAGCACCGGACAGGGGATCTACAATGAGCAGTTCTTC
CASTGQGIYNEQFF
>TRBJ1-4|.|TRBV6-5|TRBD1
TGTGCCAGCAGCCAGGGGGCTAAAAAACTGTTTTTT
CASSQGAKKLFF
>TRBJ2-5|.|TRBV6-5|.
TGTGCCAGCAGTAGGCCAGGGGTACGAGAGACCCAGTACTTC
CASSRPGVRETQYF
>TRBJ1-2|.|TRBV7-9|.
TGTGCCAGCAGTTACGGGGGAGGGAACGGCTACACCTTC
CASSYGGGNGYTF
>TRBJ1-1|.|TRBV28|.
TGTGCCAGCAGGCGCAGGGGGAACACTGAAGCTTTCTTT
CASRRRGNTEAFF
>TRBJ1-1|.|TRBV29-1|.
TGCAGCACCCGACAGGCACCAGCCACTGAAGCTTTCTTT
CSTRQAPATEAFF
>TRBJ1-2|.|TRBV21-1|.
TGTGCCAGGACCGAGGGACAGGGGATTTACGTTAACTATGGCTACACCTTC
CARTEGQGIYVNYGYTF
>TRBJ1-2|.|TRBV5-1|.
TGCGCCAGCAGCTTCGGGAAGAGCTACACCTTC
CASSFGKSYTF
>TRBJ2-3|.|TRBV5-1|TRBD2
TGCGCCAGCAGCTTGGGATCCGGGGGGGTCCGTGATACGCAGTATTTT
CASSLGSGGVRDTQYF
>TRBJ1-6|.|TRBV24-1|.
TGTGCCACCGTTGTCGGGTTAAATTCACCCCTCCACTTT
CATVVGLNSPLHF
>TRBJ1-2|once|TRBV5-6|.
TGTGCCAGCAGCCCAACCGGGACACCCTTTAACTATGGCTACACCTTC
CASSPTGTPFNYGYTF
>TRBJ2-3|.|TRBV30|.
TGTGCCTGGAGTTTCGGCCAGCGGAGCACAGATACGCAGTATTTT
CAWSFGQRSTDTQYF
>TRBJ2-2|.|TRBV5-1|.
TGCGCCAGCAACAGGGATCGGGGCACCGGGGAGCTGTTTTTT
CASNRDRGTGELFF
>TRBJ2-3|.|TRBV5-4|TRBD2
TGTGCCAGCAGCCCCGGGCTAGCGGGGAAAAGCGATACGCAGTATTTT
CASSPGLAGKSDTQYF
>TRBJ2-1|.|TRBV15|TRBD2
TGTGCCACCAGCCCGGGCGGGAGCTCCTACAATGAGCAGTTCTTC
CATSPGGSSYNEQFF
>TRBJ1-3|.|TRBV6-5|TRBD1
TGTGCCAGCAGTAGCAGGGGGGCTGGAAACACCATATATTTT
CASSSRGAGNTIYF